The rows below give T cell receptor beta chains drawn from one sample of a study of blood T cell repertoires in COVID-19. TCRdb's copy holds only in-frame clones and misses some; the assay was immunoSEQ multiplex PCR. The sample lists hundreds of thousands of clones; 88% were seen once. The sample was peripheral blood. The receptors stem from a man aged 40-55 years with acute or convalescent COVID-19. Each CDR3 is given with its conserved first and last residue. The D gene is left open where the match is weak. The listing skips clone size in some rows; elsewhere it reads once, few, many or a size class.

j_call,d_call,clone_size,v_call,cdr3_aa,cdr3_nt
TRBJ2-5,TRBD1,.,TRBV30,CAWSWTGERETQYF,TGTGCCTGGAGTTGGACAGGGGAGAGGGAGACCCAGTACTTC
TRBJ2-7,.,.,TRBV2,CASRQDRRPPSYEQYF,TGTGCCAGCAGGCAAGACAGGCGTCCCCCTTCCTACGAGCAGTACTTC
TRBJ2-4,TRBD1,.,TRBV29-1,CSAAVGQGKNIQYF,TGCAGCGCCGCCGTGGGACAGGGCAAAAACATTCAGTACTTC
TRBJ2-5,TRBD2,.,TRBV5-1,CASSLAGDGGYETQYF,TGCGCCAGCAGCTTGGCCGGCGACGGGGGGTACGAGACCCAGTACTTC
TRBJ1-2,TRBD1,.,TRBV7-6,CASSLEGTGNGYTF,TGTGCCAGCAGCTTAGAGGGGACAGGGAATGGCTACACCTTC
TRBJ1-1,.,.,TRBV5-1,CASSPDSPTHTEAFF,TGCGCCAGCAGCCCGGACTCTCCCACCCACACTGAAGCTTTCTTT
TRBJ2-2,TRBD1,.,TRBV6-5,CASSLWTGPDGELFF,TGTGCCAGCAGTTTGTGGACAGGGCCCGATGGGGAGCTGTTTTTT
TRBJ1-3,.,.,TRBV6-6,CASRRGTDDSGNTIYF,TGTGCCAGCAGGCGGGGGACGGACGACTCTGGAAACACCATATATTTT
TRBJ2-5,.,.,TRBV27,CASSFRRGAGVETQYF,TGTGCCAGCAGTTTTCGTAGGGGGGCGGGAGTAGAGACCCAGTACTTC
TRBJ2-5,TRBD1,.,TRBV5-4,CASSLTSTGTFETQYF,TGTGCCAGCAGCTTGACCTCGACAGGGACATTCGAGACCCAGTACTTC
TRBJ2-7,.,.,TRBV29-1,CSVGNRAHSYEQYF,TGCAGCGTTGGAAACAGGGCGCACTCCTACGAGCAGTACTTC
TRBJ2-7,TRBD1,few,TRBV18,CASSVSGQISYEQYF,TGTGCCAGCTCGGTCTCGGGACAGATCTCCTACGAGCAGTACTTC
TRBJ2-2,.,few,TRBV5-1,CASSLQGTGELFF,TGCGCCAGCAGCTTACAGGGCACCGGGGAGCTGTTTTTT
TRBJ2-7,TRBD2,.,TRBV2,CASSLSGLVYHEQYF,TGTGCCAGCAGCCTATCGGGACTAGTATACCACGAGCAGTACTTC
TRBJ1-2,.,.,TRBV5-3,CARSLSAPIANYGYTF,TGTGCCAGAAGCTTGAGTGCGCCAATAGCTAACTATGGCTACACCTTC
TRBJ2-7,.,.,TRBV6-1,CASSERLTAYEQYF,TGTGCCAGCAGTGAGAGACTAACAGCCTACGAGCAGTACTTC